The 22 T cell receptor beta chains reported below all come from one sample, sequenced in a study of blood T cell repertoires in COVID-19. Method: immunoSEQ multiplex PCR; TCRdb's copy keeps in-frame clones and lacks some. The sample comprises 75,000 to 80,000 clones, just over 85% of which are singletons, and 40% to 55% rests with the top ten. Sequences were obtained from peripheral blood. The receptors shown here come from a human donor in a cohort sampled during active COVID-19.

CDR3 nucleotides: TGTGCCAGCAGCCAAGATAGCTCGGCGGGAGGCAGGGAGACCCAGTACTTC. As protein: CASSQDSSAGGRETQYF. V and J are TRBV4-2 and TRBJ2-5; 8 bases fit TRBD2. After removal of 0 bases from V and 5 bases from J, the junction contained 11 bases not matched to a gene. The germline gives CDR1 LGHNA, CDR2 YNFKEQ. This CDR3 has 17 amino acids.

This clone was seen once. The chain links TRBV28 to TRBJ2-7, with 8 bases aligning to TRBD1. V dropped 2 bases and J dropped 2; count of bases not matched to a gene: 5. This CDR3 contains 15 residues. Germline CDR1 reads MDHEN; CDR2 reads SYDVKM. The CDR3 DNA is TGTGCCAGCAGTTTAGTGCAGGGGGCTCCCTACGAGCAGTACTTC. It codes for CASSLVQGAPYEQYF.

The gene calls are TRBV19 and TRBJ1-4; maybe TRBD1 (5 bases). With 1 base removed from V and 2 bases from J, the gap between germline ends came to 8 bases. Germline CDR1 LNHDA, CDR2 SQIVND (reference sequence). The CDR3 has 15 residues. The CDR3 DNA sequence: TGTGCCAGTAGTATAGCGGCAGGGACTAATGAAAAACTGTTTTTT. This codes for CASSIAAGTNEKLFF.

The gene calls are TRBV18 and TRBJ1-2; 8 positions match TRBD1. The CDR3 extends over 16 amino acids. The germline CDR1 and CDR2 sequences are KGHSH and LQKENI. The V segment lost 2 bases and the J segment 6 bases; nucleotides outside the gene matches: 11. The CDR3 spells CASSPKAGQGDNGYTF. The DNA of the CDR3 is TGTGCCAGCTCACCAAAAGCCGGACAGGGAGACAATGGCTACACCTTC.

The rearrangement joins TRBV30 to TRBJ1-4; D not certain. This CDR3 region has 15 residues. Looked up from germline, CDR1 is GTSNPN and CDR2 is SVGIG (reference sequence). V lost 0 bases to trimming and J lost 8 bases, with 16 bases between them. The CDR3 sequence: CAWSVKLPRREKLFF. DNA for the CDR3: TGTGCCTGGAGTGTAAAGCTCCCGAGGAGGGAAAAACTGTTTTTT.

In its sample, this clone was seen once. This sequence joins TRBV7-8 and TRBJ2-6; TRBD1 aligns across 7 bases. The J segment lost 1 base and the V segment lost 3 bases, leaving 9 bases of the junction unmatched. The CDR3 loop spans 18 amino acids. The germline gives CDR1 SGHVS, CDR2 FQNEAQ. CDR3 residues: CASSLIQGIRSGANVLTF. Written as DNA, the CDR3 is TGTGCCAGCAGCTTGATACAGGGGATTCGGTCTGGGGCCAACGTCCTGACTTTC. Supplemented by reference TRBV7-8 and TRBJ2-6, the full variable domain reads GAGVSQSPRYKVAKRGQDVALRCDPISGHVSLFWYQQALGQGPEFLTYFQNEAQLDKSGLPSDRFFAERPEGSVSTLKIQRTQQEDSAVYLCASSLIQGIRSGANVLTFGAGSRLTVL.

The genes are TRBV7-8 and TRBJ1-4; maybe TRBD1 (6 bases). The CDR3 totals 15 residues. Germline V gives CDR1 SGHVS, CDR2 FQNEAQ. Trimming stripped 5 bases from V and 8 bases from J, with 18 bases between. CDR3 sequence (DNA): TGTGCCAGCAGCCCAATACAGGGCTCAGGAGAAAAACTGTTTTTT. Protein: CASSPIQGSGEKLFF.

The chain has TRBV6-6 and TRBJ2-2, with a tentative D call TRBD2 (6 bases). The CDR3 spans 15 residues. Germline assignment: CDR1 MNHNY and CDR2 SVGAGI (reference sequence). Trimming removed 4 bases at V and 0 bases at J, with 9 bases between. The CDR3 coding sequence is TGTGCCAGCAGTTCGGAGGGTGCGAACACCGGGGAGCTGTTTTTT. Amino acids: CASSSEGANTGELFF.

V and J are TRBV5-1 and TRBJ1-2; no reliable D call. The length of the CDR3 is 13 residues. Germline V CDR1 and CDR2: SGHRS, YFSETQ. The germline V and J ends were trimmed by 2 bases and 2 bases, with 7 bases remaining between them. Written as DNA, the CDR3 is TGCGCCAGCAGCTTCGGGAGCAACTATGGCTACACCTTC. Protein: CASSFGSNYGYTF.

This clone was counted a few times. CDR3 residues: CASSRDSTYEQYF. DNA of the CDR3: TGTGCCAGCAGTAGGGACAGTACCTACGAGCAGTACTTC. The chain joins TRBV27 to TRBJ2-7; 7 nucleotides match TRBD1. V shed 5 bases and J 2 bases; nucleotides not matched to a gene: 3. The germline gives CDR1 MNHEY, CDR2 SMNVEV (reference sequence). The CDR3 runs 13 residues.

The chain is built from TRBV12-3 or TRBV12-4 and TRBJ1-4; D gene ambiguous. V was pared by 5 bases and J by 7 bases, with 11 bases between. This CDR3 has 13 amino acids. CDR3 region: CASSHIDFEKLFF. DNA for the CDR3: TGTGCCAGCAGTCACATAGACTTTGAAAAACTGTTTTTT.

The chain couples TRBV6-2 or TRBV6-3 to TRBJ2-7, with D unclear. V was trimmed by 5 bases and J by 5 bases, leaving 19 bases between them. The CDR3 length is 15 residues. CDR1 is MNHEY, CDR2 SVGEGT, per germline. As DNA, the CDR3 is TGTGCCAGCAGTCGAAGTACCACGGAGCCCCACGAGCAGTACTTC. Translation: CASSRSTTEPHEQYF.

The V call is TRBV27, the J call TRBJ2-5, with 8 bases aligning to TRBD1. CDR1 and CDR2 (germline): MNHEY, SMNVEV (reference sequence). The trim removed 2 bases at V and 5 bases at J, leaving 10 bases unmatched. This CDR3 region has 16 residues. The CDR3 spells CASSLQIGQGVETQYF. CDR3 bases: TGTGCCAGCAGTTTACAGATTGGACAGGGAGTCGAGACCCAGTACTTC.

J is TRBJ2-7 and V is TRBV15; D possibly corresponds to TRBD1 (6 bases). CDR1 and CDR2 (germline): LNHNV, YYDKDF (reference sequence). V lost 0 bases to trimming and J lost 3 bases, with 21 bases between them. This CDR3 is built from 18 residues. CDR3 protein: CATSRDLTTGSLGYEQYF. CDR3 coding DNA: TGTGCCACCAGCAGAGATCTAACTACAGGGTCTTTGGGCTACGAGCAGTACTTC. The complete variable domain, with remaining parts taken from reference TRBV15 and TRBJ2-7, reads DAMVIQNPRYQVTQFGKPVTLSCSQTLNHNVMYWYQQKSSQAPKLLFHYYDKDFNNEADTPDNFQSRRPNTSFCFLDIRSPGLGDTAMYLCATSRDLTTGSLGYEQYFGPGTRLTVT.

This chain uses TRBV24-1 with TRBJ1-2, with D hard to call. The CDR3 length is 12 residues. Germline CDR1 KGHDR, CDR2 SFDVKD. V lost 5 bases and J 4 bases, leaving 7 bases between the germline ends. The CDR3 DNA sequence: TGTGCCACCAGTGCCACAGCCTATGGCTACACCTTC. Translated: CATSATAYGYTF.

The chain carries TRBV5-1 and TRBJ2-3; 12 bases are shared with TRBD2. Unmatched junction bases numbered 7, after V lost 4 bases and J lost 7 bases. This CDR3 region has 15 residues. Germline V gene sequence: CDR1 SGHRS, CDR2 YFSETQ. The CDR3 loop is CASSSTSGGTNTQYF. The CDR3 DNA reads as TGCGCCAGCAGCAGCACTAGCGGGGGGACGAATACGCAGTATTTT.

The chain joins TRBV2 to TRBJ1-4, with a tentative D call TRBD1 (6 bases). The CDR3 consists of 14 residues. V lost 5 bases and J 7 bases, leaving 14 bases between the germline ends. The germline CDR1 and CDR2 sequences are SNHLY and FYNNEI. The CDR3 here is CASSQQGSLEKLFF. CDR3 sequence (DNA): TGTGCCAGCAGTCAACAGGGCTCTCTTGAAAAACTGTTTTTT.

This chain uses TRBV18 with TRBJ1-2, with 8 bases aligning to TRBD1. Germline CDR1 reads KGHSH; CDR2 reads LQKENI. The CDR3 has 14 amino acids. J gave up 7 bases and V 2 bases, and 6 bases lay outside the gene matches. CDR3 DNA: TGTGCCAGCTCACCAGTGGCAGGGGGCGGTGGCTACACCTTC. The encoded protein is CASSPVAGGGGYTF.

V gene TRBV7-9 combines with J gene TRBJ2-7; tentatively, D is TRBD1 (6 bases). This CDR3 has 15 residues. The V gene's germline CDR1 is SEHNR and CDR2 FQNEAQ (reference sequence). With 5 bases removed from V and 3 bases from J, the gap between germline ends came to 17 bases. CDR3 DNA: TGTGCCAGCAGCCCCTCGTCCGGACAGTTCTACGAGCAGTACTTC. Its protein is CASSPSSGQFYEQYF. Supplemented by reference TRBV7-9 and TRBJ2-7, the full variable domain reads DTGVSQNPRHKITKRGQNVTFRCDPISEHNRLYWYRQTLGQGPEFLTYFQNEAQLEKSRLLSDRFSAERPKGSFSTLEIQRTEQGDSAMYLCASSPSSGQFYEQYFGPGTRLTVT.

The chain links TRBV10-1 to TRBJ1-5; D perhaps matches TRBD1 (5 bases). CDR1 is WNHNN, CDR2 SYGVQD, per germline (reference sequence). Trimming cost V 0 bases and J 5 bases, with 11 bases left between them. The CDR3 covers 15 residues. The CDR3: CASSESGPDYQPQHF. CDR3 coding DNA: TGCGCCAGCAGTGAGTCGGGGCCCGACTATCAGCCCCAGCATTTT.

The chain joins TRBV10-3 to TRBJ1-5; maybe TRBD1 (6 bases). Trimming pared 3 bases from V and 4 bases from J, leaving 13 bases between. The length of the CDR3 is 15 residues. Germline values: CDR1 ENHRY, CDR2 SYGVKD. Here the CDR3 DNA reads TGTGCCATCAGTGATACCGGGACAACTAATCAGCCCCAGCATTTT. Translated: CAISDTGTTNQPQHF.

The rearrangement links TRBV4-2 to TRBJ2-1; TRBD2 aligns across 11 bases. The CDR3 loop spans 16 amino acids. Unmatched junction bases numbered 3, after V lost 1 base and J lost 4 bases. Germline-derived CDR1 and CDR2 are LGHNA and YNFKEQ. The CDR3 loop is CASSQGVAGGYNEQFF. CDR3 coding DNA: TGTGCCAGCAGCCAAGGGGTAGCGGGGGGGTACAATGAGCAGTTCTTC.